This T cell receptor beta chain is from a study of T cells in narcolepsy. Regarding the study as a whole: Same-patient CSF and blood CD4+ T cell clonotypes included HCRT-specific and TRIB2-specific autoreactive ones. In some patient and control memory CD4+ samples, autoreactive clones were absent.

Repertoires were generated with immunoSEQ multiplex PCR, while TCRdb's copy carries only in-frame clones and drops some. The sample shows 9,500 to 12,000 clones, over 90% of them seen only once. With respect to this clone: Its specificity is unknown.

The CDR3 extends over 16 amino acids. CDR1 and CDR2 from the germline V gene are SGHRS and YFSETQ. The V and J ends lost 2 bases and 4 bases respectively, with 18 bases between them. The sequencing input was CD45RA- memory CD4+ T cells from PBMCs. The source is a human donor with narcolepsy. The V gene is TRBV5-1, the J gene TRBJ1-2; possibly TRBD1 for D (5 bases). CDR3 nucleotides: TGCGCCAGCAGCTTATCGAGTTTGGGGACGGGCTATGGCTACACCTTC. It specifies CASSLSSLGTGYGYTF.